Here is one T cell receptor (beta chain) with its context. The data were taken from a study of shared clonotypes between healthy human individuals. Positively selected for CCR7, the CD45RO-negative cells used as naive CD8 cells excluded terminally differentiated effector memory CD45RA+ cells. Per germline, CDR1 MDHEN and CDR2 SYDVKM. The V gene lost 5 bases and the J gene lost 0 bases, with 35 bases spanning the gap. This CDR3 has 23 amino acids. Assay used: immunoSEQ multiplex PCR; TCRdb lists only in-frame clones, some missing. The table has under 1 million clones, nearly 95% seen once. The chain couples TRBV28 to TRBJ1-3, with D uncertain. Sequenced material: naive CD8+ T cells sorted from blood. This clonotype was obtained from a man between 25 and 39 years old in good health. The CDR3 here is CASSPAGINKAIGGQNSGNTIYF. The CDR3, as DNA: TGTGCCAGCAGTCCCGCCGGGATCAACAAAGCAATCGGCGGTCAAAACTCTGGAAACACCATATATTTT.